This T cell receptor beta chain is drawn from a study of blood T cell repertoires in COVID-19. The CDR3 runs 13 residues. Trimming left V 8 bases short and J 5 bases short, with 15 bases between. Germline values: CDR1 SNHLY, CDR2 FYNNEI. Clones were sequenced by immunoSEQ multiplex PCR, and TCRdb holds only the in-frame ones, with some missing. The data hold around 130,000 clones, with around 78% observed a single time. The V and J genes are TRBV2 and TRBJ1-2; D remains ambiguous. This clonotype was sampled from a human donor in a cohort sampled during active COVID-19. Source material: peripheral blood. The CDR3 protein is CASLRGISYGYTF. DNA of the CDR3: TGTGCCAGCCTTAGAGGGATTTCATATGGCTACACCTTC.